This T cell receptor (beta chain) was observed in a study of blood T cell repertoires in COVID-19. The wider study: Acute and convalescent COVID-19 samples came from the United States, Italy and Spain. T cells, B-cell-depleted T cells, or PBMCs provided the cDNA or gDNA that served as material.

Original processing methods: Using reference gene primer amplification, nucleated cell counts were estimated. Measured with immunoSEQ multiplex PCR; TCRdb has only the in-frame clones, and not every one. V, J and clone size are those of that table, while D and trimming were read from the DNA. This sample yields tens of thousands of clones, of which over 70% are seen a single time; over 5% belongs to the top ten. Germline values: CDR1 SGHRS, CDR2 YFSETQ. The CDR3 is made up of 15 amino acids. V lost 0 bases to trimming and J lost 7 bases, with 16 bases between them. The rearrangement links TRBV5-1 to TRBJ1-1, with a possible D match to TRBD1 (6 bases). Sequencing was carried out using peripheral blood. This receptor was obtained from a woman older than 75 with acute or convalescent COVID-19. CDR3 nucleotide sequence: TGCGCCAGCAGCTTGGAGGCGGGGGGCCTTGGTGAAGCTTTCTTT. This translates into CASSLEAGGLGEAFF.